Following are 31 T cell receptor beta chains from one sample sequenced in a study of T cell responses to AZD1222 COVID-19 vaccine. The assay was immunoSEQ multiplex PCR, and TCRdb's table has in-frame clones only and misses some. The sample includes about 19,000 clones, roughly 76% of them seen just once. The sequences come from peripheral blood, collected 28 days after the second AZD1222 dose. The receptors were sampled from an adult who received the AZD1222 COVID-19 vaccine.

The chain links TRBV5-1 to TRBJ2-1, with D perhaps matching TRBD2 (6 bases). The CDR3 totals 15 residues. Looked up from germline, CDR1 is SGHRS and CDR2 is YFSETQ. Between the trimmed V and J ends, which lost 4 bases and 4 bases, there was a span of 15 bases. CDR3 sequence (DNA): TGCGCCAGCAGCCCACCTCTGGGAGGATACAATGAGCAGTTCTTC. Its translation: CASSPPLGGYNEQFF.

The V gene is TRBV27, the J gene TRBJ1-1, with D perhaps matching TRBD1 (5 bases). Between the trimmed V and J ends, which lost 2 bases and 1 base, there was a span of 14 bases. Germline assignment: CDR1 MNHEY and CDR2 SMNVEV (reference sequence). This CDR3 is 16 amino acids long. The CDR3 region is CASSLSWAGQNTEAFF. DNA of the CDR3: TGTGCCAGCAGTTTAAGTTGGGCAGGGCAGAACACTGAAGCTTTCTTT.

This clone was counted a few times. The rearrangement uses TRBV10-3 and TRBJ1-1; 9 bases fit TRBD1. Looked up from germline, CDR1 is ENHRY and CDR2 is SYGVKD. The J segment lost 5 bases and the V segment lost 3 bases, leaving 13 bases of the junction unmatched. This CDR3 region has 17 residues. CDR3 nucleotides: TGTGCCATCAGTGACCCCGGACAGGGGAGGTTGTTTACTGAAGCTTTCTTT. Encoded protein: CAISDPGQGRLFTEAFF.

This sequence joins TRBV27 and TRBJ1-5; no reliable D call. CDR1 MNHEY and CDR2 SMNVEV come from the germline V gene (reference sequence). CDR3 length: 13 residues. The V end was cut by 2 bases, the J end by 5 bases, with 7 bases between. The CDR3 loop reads CASSLSRYQPQHF. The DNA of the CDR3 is TGTGCCAGCAGTTTAAGCAGATATCAGCCCCAGCATTTT.

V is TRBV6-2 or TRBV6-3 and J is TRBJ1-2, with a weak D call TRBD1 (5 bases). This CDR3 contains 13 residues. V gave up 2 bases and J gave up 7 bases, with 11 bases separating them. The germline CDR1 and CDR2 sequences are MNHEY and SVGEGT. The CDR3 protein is CASSYRGTAGYTF. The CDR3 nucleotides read TGTGCCAGCAGTTACCGTGGGACGGCTGGCTACACCTTC.

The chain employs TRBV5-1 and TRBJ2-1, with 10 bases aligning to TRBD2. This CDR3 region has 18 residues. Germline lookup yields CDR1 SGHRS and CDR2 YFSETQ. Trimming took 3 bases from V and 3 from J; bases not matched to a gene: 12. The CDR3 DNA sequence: TGCGCCAGCAGCTCCCCTAGCGGGAGTTCTCCCTTCTACAATGAGCAGTTCTTC. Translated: CASSSPSGSSPFYNEQFF. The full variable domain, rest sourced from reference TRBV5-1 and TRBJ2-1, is KAGVTQTPRYLIKTRGQQVTLSCSPISGHRSVSWYQQTPGQGLQFLFEYFSETQRNKGNFPGRFSGRQFSNSRSEMNVSTLELGDSALYLCASSSPSGSSPFYNEQFFGPGTRLTVL.

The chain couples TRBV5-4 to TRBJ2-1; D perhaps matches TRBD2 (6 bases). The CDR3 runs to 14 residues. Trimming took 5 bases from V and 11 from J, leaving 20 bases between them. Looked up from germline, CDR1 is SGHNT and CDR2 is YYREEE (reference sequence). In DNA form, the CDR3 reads TGTGCCAGCAGTCCGACTTCCGGGACTCCCAAGCAGTTCTTC. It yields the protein CASSPTSGTPKQFF.

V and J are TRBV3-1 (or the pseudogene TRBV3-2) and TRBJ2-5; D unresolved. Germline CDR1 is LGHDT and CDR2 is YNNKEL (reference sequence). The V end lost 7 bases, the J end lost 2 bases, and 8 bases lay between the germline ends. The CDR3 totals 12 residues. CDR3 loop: CASNSQQETQYF. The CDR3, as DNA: TGTGCCAGCAATTCACAGCAAGAGACCCAGTACTTC.

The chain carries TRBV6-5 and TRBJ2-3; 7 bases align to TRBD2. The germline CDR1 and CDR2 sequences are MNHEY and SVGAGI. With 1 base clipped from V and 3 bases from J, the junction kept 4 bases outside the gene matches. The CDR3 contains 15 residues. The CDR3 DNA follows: TGTGCCAGCAGTTACTTCGCGGGAGCAACAGATACGCAGTATTTT. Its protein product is CASSYFAGATDTQYF.

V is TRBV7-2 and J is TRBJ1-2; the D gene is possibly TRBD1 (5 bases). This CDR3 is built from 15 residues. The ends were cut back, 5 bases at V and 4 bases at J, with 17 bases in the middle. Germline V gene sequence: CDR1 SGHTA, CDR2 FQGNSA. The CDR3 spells CASSPYSTGAYGYTF. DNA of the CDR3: TGTGCCAGCAGCCCGTATTCAACAGGTGCCTATGGCTACACCTTC.

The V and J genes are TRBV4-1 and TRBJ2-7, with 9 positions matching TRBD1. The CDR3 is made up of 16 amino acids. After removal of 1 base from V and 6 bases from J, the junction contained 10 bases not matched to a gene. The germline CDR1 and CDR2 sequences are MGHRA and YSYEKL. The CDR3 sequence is CASSQGPGQGLGEQYF. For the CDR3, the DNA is TGCGCCAGCAGCCAAGGTCCGGGACAGGGCCTGGGCGAGCAGTACTTC.

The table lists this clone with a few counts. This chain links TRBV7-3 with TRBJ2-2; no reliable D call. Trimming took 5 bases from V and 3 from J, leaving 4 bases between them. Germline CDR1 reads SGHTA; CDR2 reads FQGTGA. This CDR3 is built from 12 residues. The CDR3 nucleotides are TGTGCCAGCAGCCCCGACACCGGGGAGCTGTTTTTT. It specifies CASSPDTGELFF. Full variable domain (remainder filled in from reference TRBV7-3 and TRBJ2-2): GAGVSQTPSNKVTEKGKYVELRCDPISGHTALYWYRQSLGQGPEFLIYFQGTGAADDSGLPNDRFFAVRPEGSVSTLKIQRTERGDSAVYLCASSPDTGELFFGEGSRLTVL.

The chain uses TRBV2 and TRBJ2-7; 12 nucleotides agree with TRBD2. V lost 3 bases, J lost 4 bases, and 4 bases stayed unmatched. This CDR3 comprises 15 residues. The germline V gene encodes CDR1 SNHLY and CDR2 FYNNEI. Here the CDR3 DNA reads TGTGCCAGCAGTGATGGACTAGCGGGAACTTACGAGCAGTACTTC. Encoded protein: CASSDGLAGTYEQYF.

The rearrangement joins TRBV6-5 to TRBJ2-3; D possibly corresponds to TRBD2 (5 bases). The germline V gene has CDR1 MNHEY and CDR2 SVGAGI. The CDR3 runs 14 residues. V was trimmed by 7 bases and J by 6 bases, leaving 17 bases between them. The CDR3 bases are TGTGCCAGCAATAAAATCGAATCGGGGGATACGCAGTATTTT. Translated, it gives CASNKIESGDTQYF.

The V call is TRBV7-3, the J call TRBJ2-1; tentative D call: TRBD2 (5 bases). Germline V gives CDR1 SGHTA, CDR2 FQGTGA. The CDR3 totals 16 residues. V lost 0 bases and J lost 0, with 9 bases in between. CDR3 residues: CASSLTPSHSYNEQFF. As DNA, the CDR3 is TGTGCCAGCAGCTTAACTCCTAGCCACTCCTACAATGAGCAGTTCTTC.

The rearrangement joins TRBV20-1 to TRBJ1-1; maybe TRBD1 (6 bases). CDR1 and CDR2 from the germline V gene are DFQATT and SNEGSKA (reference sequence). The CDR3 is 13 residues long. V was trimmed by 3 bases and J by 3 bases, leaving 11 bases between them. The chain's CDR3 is CSASSGADTEAFF. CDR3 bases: TGCAGTGCTAGTTCGGGGGCGGACACTGAAGCTTTCTTT.

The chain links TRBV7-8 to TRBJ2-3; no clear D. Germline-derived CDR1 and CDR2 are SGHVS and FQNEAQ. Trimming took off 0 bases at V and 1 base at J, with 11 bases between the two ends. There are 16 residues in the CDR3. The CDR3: CASSLARRSGTDTQYF. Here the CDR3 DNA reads TGTGCCAGCAGCTTAGCGCGCAGGTCCGGCACAGATACGCAGTATTTT.

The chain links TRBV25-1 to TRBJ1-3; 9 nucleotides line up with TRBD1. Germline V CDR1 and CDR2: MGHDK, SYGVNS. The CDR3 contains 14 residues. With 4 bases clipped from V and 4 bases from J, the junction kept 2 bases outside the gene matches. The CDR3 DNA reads TGTGCCAGCAGTGGGACAGGGGCGGGAAACACCATATATTTT. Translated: CASSGTGAGNTIYF.

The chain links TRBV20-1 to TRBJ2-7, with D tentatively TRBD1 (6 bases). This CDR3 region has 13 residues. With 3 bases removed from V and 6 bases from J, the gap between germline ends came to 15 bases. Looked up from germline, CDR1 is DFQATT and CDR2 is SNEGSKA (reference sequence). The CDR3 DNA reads TGCAGTGCTAGTGGGCAGGGGCACCGCGAGCAGTACTTC. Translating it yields CSASGQGHREQYF.

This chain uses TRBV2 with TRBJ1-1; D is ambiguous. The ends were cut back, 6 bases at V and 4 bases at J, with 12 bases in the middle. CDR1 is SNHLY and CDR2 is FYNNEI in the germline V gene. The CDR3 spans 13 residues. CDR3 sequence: CASRSGKLTEAFF. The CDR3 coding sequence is TGTGCCAGCAGATCCGGGAAACTCACTGAAGCTTTCTTT.

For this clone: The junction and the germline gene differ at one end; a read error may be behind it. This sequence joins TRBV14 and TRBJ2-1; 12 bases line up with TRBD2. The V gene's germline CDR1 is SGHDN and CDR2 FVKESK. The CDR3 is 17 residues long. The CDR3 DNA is TGTGCCAGCAGCCAAGGTTTCCTAGCGGGGGGGCCGAGGTCTAAGATCTTC. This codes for CASSQGFLAGGPRSKIF.

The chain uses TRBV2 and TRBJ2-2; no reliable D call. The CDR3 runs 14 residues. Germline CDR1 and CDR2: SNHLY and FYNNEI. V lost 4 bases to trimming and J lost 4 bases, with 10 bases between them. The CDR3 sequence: CASSVDFVTGELFF. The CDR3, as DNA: TGTGCCAGCAGTGTTGACTTCGTCACCGGGGAGCTGTTTTTT.

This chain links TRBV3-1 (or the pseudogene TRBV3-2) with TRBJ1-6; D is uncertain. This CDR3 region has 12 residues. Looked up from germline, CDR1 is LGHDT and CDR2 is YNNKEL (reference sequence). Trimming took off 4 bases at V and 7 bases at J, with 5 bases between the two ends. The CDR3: CASSLSNSPLHF. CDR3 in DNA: TGTGCCAGCAGCCTATCCAATTCACCCCTCCACTTT.

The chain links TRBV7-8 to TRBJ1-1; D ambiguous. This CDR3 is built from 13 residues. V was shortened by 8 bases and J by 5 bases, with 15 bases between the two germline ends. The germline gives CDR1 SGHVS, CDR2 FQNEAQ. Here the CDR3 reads CASGARDRTEAFF. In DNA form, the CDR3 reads TGTGCCAGCGGAGCTAGGGATCGGACTGAAGCTTTCTTT.

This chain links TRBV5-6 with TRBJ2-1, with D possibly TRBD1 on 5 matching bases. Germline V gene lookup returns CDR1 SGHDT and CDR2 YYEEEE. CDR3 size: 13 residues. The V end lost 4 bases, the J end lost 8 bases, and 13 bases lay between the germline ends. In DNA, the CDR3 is TGTGCCAGCAGCAGGGGTTTGGGCGATGAGCAGTTCTTC. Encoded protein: CASSRGLGDEQFF.

The CDR3 coding sequence is TGTGCCAGCAGCCAAGATTCTTTGGGACTAGCGGGAGAGACCCAGTACTTC. Translation: CASSQDSLGLAGETQYF. The chain couples TRBV3-1 (or the pseudogene TRBV3-2) to TRBJ2-5, with 12 bases lining up with TRBD2. The CDR3 has 17 residues. Germline V gene lookup returns CDR1 LGHDT and CDR2 YNNKEL (reference sequence). V gave up 0 bases and J gave up 4 bases; unmatched junction bases: 6.

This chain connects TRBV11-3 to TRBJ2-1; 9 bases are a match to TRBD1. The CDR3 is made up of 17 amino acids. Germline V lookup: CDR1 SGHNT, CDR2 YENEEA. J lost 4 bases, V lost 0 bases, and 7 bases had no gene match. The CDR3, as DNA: TGTGCCAGCAGCTTAGATCTCCCCGGGACAGGGTACAATGAGCAGTTCTTC. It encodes CASSLDLPGTGYNEQFF.

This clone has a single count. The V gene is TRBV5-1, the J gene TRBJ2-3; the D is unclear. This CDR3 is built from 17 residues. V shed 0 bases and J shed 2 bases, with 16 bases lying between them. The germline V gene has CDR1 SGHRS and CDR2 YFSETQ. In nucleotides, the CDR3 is TGCGCCAGCAGCTTGGCATTCGGAGTAGAACTCACAGATACGCAGTATTTT. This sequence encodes CASSLAFGVELTDTQYF.

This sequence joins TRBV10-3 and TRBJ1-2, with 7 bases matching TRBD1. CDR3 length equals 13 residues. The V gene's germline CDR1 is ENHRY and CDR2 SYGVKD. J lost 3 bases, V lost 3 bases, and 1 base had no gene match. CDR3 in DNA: TGTGCCATCAGTGAAGGGGGCTACTATGGCTACACCTTC. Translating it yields CAISEGGYYGYTF.

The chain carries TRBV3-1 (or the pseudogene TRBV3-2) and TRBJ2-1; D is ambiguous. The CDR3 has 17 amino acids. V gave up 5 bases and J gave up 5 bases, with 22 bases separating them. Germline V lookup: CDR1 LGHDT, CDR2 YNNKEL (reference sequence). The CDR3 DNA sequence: TGTGCCAGCAGCGAAAAAAGTCCCTTCCATTCCGACAATGAGCAGTTCTTC. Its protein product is CASSEKSPFHSDNEQFF.

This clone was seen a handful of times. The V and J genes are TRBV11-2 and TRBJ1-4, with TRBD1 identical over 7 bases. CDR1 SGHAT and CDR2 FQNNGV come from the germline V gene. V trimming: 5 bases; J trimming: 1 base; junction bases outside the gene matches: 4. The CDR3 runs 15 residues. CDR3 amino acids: CASSTGVGTNEKLFF. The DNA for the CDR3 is TGTGCCAGCAGCACAGGGGTAGGAACTAATGAAAAACTGTTTTTT.